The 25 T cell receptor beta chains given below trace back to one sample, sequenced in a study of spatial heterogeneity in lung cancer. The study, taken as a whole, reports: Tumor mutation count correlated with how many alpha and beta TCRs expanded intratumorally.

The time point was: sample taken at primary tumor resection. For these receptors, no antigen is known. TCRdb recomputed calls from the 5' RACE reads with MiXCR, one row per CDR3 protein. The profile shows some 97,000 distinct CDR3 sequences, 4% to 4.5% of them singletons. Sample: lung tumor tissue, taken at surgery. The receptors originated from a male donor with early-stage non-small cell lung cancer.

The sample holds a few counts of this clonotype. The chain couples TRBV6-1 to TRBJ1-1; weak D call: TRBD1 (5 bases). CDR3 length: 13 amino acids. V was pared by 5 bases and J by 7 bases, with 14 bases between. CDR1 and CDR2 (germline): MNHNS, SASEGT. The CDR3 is CASSLRQPYEAFF. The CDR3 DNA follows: TGTGCCAGCAGTTTGAGACAGCCTTATGAAGCTTTCTTT.

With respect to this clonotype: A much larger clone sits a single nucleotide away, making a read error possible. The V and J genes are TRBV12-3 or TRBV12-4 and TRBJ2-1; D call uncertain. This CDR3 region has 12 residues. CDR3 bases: TGTGCCAGCAGTTTTATCCCGGATGAGCAGATCTTC. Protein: CASSFIPDEQIF.

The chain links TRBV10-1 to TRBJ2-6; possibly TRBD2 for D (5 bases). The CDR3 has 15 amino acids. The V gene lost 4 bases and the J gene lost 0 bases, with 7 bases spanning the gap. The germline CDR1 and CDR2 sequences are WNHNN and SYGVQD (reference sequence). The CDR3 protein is CASSGGSSGANVLTF. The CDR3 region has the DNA TGCGCCAGCAGTGGCGGGTCCTCTGGGGCCAACGTCCTGACTTTC.

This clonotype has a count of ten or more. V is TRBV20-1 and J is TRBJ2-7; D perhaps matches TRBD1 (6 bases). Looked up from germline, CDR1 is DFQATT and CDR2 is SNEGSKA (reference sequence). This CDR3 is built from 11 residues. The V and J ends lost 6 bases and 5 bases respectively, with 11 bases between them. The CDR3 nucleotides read TGCAGTGCCCGTCGGACAGACGAGCAGTACTTC. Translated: CSARRTDEQYF.

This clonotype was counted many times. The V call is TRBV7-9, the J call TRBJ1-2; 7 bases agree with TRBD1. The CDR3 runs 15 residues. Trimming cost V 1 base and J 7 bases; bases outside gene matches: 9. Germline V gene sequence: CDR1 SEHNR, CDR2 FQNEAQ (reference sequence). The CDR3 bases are TGTGCCAGCAGCTTAGATTCAGGGGGATTAGGTGGCTACACCTTC. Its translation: CASSLDSGGLGGYTF.

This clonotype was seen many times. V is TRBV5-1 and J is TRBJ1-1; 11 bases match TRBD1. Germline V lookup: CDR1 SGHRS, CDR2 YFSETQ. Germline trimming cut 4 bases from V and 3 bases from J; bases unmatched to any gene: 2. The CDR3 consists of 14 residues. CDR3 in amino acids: CASSLDRGHTEAFF. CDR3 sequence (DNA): TGCGCCAGCAGCCTGGACAGGGGGCACACTGAAGCTTTCTTT.

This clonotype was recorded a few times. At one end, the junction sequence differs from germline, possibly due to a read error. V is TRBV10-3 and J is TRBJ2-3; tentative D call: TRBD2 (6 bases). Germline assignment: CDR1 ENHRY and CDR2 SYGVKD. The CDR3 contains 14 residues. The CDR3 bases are TGTGCCATCGGTGATGCGGGAACCACAGATACGCAGTATTTT. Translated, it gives CAIGDAGTTDTQYF.

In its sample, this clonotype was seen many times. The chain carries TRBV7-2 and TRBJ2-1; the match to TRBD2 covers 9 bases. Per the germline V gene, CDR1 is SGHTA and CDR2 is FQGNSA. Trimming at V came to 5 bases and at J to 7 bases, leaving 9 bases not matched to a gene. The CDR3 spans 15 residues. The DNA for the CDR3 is TGTGCCAGCAGCCCTCTAGCGGGGCAACGTAATGAGCAGTTCTTC. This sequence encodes CASSPLAGQRNEQFF.

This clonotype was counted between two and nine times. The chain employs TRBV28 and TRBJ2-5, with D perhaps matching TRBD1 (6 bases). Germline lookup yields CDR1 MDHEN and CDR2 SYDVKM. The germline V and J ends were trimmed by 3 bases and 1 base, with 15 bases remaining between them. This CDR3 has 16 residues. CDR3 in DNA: TGTGCCAGCAGTTTTTTCGGCAGGGGCCCCCAAGAGACCCAGTACTTC. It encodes CASSFFGRGPQETQYF.

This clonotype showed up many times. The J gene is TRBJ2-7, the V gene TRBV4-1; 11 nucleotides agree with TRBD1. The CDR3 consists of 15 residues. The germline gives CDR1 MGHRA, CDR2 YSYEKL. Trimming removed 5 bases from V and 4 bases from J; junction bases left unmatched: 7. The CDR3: CASSFPGQGEYEQYF. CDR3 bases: TGCGCCAGCAGCTTTCCGGGACAGGGGGAATACGAGCAGTACTTC.

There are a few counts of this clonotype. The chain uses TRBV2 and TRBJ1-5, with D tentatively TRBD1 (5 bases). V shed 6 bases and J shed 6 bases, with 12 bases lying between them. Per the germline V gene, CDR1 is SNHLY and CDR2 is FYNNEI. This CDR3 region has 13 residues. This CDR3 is CASSQGPSQPQHF. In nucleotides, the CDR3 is TGTGCCAGCAGCCAGGGACCATCTCAGCCCCAGCATTTT.

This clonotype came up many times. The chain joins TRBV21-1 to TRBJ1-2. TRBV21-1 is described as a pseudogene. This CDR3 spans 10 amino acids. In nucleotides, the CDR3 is TGTGCCAGCTGGAGGGACGGCTACACCTTC. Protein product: CASWRDGYTF.

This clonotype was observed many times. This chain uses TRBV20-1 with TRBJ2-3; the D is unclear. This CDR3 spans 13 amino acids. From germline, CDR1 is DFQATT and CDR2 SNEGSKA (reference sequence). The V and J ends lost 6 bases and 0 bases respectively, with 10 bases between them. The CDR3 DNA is TGCAGTGCATACGGCCCTAGCACAGATACGCAGTATTTT. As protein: CSAYGPSTDTQYF.

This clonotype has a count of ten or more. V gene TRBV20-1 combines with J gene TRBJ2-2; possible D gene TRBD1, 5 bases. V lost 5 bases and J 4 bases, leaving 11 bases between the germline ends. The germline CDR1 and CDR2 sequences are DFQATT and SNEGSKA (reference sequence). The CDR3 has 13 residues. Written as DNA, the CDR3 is TGCAGTGCTGGGGCCATGGGCACCGGGGAGCTGTTTTTT. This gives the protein CSAGAMGTGELFF.

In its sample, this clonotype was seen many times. CDR3 sequence (DNA): TGTGCCAGCAGCTTAGCGGGAGGGTCCTACGAGCAGTACTTC. Protein product: CASSLAGGSYEQYF. This sequence joins TRBV7-9 and TRBJ2-7; TRBD2 matches at 7 bases. Germline values: CDR1 SEHNR, CDR2 FQNEAQ (reference sequence). The trim removed 0 bases at V and 1 base at J, leaving 0 bases unmatched. The CDR3 is 14 amino acids.

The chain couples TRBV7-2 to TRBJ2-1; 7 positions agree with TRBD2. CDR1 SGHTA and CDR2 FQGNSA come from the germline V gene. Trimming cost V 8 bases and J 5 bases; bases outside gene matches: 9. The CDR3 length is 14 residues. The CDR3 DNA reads TGTGCCAGCGTTGCCCCAGCGGGACACAATGAGCAGTTCTTC. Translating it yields CASVAPAGHNEQFF.

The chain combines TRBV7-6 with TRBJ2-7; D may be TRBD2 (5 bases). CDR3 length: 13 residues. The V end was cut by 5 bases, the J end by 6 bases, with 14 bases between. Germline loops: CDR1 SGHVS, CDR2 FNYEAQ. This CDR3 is CASSLEGGSEQYF. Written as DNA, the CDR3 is TGTGCCAGCAGCCTTGAAGGAGGAAGCGAGCAGTACTTC.

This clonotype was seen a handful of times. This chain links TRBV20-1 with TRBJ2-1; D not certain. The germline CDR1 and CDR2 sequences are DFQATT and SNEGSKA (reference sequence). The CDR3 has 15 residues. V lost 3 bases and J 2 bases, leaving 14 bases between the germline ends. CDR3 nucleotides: TGCAGTGCTAGGTCAACTCTTTACGCCTACAATGAGCAGTTCTTC. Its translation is CSARSTLYAYNEQFF.

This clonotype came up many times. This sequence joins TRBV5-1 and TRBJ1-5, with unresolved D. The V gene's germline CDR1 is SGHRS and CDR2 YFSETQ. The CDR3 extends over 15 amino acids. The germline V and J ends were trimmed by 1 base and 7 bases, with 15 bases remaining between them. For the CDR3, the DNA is TGCGCCAGCAGCTTGCGGCCCCACACGGGACAGCCCCAGCATTTT. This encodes CASSLRPHTGQPQHF. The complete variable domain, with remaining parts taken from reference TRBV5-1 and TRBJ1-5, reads KAGVTQTPRYLIKTRGQQVTLSCSPISGHRSVSWYQQTPGQGLQFLFEYFSETQRNKGNFPGRFSGRQFSNSRSEMNVSTLELGDSALYLCASSLRPHTGQPQHFGDGTRLSIL.

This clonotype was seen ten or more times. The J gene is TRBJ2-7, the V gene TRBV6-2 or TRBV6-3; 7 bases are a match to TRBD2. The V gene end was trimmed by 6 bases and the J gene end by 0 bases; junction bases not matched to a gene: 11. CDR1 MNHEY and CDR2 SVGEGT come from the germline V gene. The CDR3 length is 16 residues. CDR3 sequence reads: CASSDAIRDYSYEQYF. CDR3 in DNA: TGTGCCAGCAGCGATGCCATCCGGGACTACTCCTACGAGCAGTACTTC.

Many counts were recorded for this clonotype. The CDR3 nucleotides read TGTGCCAGCAGTTTTAGGGGCCCAAAGGGCGAGCAGTACTTC. Residues: CASSFRGPKGEQYF. This chain joins TRBV28 and TRBJ2-7, with D tentatively TRBD1 (5 bases). The CDR3 is made up of 14 amino acids. Germline CDR1 reads MDHEN; CDR2 reads SYDVKM. V was pared by 3 bases and J by 6 bases, with 15 bases between.

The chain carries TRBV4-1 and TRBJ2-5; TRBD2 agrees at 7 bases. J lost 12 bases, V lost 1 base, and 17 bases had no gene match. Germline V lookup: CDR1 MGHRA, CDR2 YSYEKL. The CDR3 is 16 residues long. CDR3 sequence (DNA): TGCGCCAGCAGCCAAGGCGTCCCGGGGGAGGGCCGTATCGAGTACTTC. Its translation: CASSQGVPGEGRIEYF.

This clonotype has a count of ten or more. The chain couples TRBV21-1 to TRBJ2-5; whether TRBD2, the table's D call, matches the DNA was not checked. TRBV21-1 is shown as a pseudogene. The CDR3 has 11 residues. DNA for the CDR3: TGTGCCAGCAGCAAAAGGACTAACGTAAATTTC. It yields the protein CASSKRTNVNF.

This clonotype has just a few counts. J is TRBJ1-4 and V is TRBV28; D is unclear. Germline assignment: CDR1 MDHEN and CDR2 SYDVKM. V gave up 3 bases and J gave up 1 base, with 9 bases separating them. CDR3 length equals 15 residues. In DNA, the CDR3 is TGTGCCAGCAGTTTGGGAGGAGAAACTAATGAAAAACTGTTTTTT. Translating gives CASSLGGETNEKLFF.

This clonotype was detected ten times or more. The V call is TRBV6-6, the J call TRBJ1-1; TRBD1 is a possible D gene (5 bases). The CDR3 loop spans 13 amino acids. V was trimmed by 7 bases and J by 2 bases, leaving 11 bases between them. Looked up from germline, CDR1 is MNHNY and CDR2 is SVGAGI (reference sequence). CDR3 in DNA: TGTGCCAGCATTTCAGGGCTTAACACTGAAGCTTTCTTT. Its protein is CASISGLNTEAFF.